A selection of T cell receptor beta chains follows, all from one sample in a study of T cell responses to AZD1222 COVID-19 vaccine. The assay was immunoSEQ multiplex PCR, and TCRdb's table has in-frame clones only and misses some. The sample records around 120,000 clones, 80% to 95% being singletons. The sample here was peripheral blood, taken on day 0 of AZD1222 vaccination. These receptors were collected from an adult in good health. The conserved cysteine and the conserved F or W are not part of the CDR3 here. Rows may omit the clone size; those that give it use once, few, many or a size class.

v_call: TRBV5-1
clone_size: .
cdr3_length: 11
j_call: TRBJ2-7
cdr3_aa: ASSPRDANEQY

v_call: TRBV4-2
clone_size: .
cdr3_length: 14
j_call: TRBJ2-2
cdr3_aa: ASSQDSGRGAGELF

v_call: TRBV9
clone_size: .
cdr3_length: 11
j_call: TRBJ2-1
cdr3_aa: ASSTDRYNEQF

v_call: TRBV5-6
clone_size: .
cdr3_length: 16
j_call: TRBJ2-1
cdr3_aa: ASRGDRSTSGPYNEQF

v_call: TRBV27
clone_size: .
cdr3_length: 12
j_call: TRBJ1-6
cdr3_aa: ASSSWRPGSPLH

v_call: TRBV11-1
clone_size: .
cdr3_length: 14
j_call: TRBJ2-1
cdr3_aa: ASSTLIGQGSEEQF

v_call: TRBV2
clone_size: .
cdr3_length: 10
j_call: TRBJ2-3
cdr3_aa: ASIRSTDTQY

v_call: TRBV4-1
clone_size: .
cdr3_length: 11
j_call: TRBJ2-5
cdr3_aa: ASSQWRGETQY

v_call: TRBV5-1
clone_size: .
cdr3_length: 13
j_call: TRBJ2-7
cdr3_aa: ASRGPRTATYEQY

v_call: TRBV9
clone_size: .
cdr3_length: 11
j_call: TRBJ1-2
cdr3_aa: ASSVTGTYGYT

v_call: TRBV18
clone_size: .
cdr3_length: 12
j_call: TRBJ1-2
cdr3_aa: ASSSRDRVYGYT

v_call: TRBV4-1
clone_size: .
cdr3_length: 16
j_call: TRBJ2-1
cdr3_aa: ASSPTPGVSGRAAEQF

v_call: TRBV12-3/TRBV12-4
clone_size: once
cdr3_length: 10
j_call: TRBJ2-2
cdr3_aa: ASTEGAGELF

v_call: TRBV19
clone_size: .
cdr3_length: 10
j_call: TRBJ1-2
cdr3_aa: ASSAHNYGYT

v_call: TRBV28
clone_size: .
cdr3_length: 14
j_call: TRBJ1-2
cdr3_aa: ASSSLGTGGADGYT

v_call: TRBV19
clone_size: once
cdr3_length: 13
j_call: TRBJ1-1
cdr3_aa: ASSKRTGEDTEAF

v_call: TRBV19
clone_size: .
cdr3_length: 11
j_call: TRBJ2-2
cdr3_aa: ASSTLLSGELF

v_call: TRBV27
clone_size: .
cdr3_length: 10
j_call: TRBJ1-5
cdr3_aa: ASSVGEGPQH

v_call: TRBV18
clone_size: .
cdr3_length: 12
j_call: TRBJ2-3
cdr3_aa: ASSPASSTDTQY

v_call: TRBV19
clone_size: once
cdr3_length: 13
j_call: TRBJ1-4
cdr3_aa: ASSRGQGPNEKLF

v_call: TRBV11-2
clone_size: .
cdr3_length: 12
j_call: TRBJ1-1
cdr3_aa: ASSFLRVNTEAF

v_call: TRBV24-1
clone_size: .
cdr3_length: 12
j_call: TRBJ1-5
cdr3_aa: ATSGGGSNQPQH

v_call: TRBV5-1
clone_size: .
cdr3_length: 17
j_call: TRBJ2-1
cdr3_aa: ASSLAGSGMAGDYNEQF

v_call: TRBV7-3
clone_size: .
cdr3_length: 13
j_call: TRBJ2-1
cdr3_aa: ASSRGLAGVYEQF

v_call: TRBV7-9
clone_size: .
cdr3_length: 12
j_call: TRBJ2-4
cdr3_aa: ASSWTSGGGIQY